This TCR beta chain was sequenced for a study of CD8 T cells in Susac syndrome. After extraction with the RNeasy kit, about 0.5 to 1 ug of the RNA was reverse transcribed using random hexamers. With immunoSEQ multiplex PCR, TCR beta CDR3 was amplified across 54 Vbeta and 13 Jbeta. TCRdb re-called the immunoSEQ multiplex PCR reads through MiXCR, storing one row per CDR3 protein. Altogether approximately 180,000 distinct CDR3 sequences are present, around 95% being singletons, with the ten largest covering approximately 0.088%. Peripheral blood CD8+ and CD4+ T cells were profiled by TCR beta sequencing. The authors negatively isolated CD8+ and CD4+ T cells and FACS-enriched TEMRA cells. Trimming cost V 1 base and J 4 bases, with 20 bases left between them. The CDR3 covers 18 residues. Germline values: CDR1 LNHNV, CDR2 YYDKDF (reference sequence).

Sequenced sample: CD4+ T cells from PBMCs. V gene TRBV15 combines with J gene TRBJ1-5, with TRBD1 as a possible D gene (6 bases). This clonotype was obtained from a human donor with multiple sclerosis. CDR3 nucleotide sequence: TGTGCCACCAGCAGAGTATTGGGGGCCAACATAGGTAATCAGCCCCAGCATTTT. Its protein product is CATSRVLGANIGNQPQHF.